This T cell receptor beta chain came from a study of blood T cells in healthy people across ages. Study-level points and caveats: Fewer expanded clones and more diversity marked long-lived versus aged donors.

No fewer than 5.5 micrograms of total RNA were isolated from every sample. This clonotype was counted between two and nine times. Its antigen remains unknown. Trimming took 3 bases from V and 3 from J; bases not matched to a gene: 7. The CDR3 sequence is 14 residues long. Germline assignment: CDR1 DFQATT and CDR2 SNEGSKA (reference sequence). The use of a sample-barcoded 5' primer and a J-beta primer mix characterized a second PCR of about 6 to 12 cycles. TCRdb fed the 5' RACE reads into MiXCR, producing one record per CDR3 protein. The data show more than 800,000 distinct CDR3 sequences, under 45% seen once.

Sequences were obtained from blood. This chain joins TRBV20-1 and TRBJ2-5; 7 bases align to TRBD2. The receptor's source is a woman aged 60 to 75 in good health. CDR3 loop: CSASRPRGEETQYF. Written as DNA, the CDR3 is TGCAGTGCTAGTCGTCCTCGGGGGGAAGAGACCCAGTACTTC.